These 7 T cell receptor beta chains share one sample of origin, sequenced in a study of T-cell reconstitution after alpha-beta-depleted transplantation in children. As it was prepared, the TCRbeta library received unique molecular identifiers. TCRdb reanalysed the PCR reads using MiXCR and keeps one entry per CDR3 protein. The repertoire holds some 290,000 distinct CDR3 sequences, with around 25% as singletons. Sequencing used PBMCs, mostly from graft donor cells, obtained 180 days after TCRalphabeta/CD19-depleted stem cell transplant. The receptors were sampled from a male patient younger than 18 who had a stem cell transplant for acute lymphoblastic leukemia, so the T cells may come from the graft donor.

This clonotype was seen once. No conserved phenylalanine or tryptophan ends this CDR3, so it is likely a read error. The CDR3 here is CASSLPGQLVSNEQYS. CDR3 in DNA: TGTGCCAGCAGCTTGCCCGGACAGTTGGTAAGCAACGAGCAGTACTCC. J is TRBJ2-7 and V is TRBV5-4; D is perhaps TRBD1 (6 bases). CDR3 size: 16 residues. Between the trimmed V and J ends, which lost 1 base and 5 bases, there was a span of 19 bases. Germline values: CDR1 SGHNT, CDR2 YYREEE (reference sequence).

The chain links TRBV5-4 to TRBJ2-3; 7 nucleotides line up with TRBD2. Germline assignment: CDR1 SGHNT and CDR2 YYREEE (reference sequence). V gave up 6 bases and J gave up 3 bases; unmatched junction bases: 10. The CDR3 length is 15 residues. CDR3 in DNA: TGTGCCAGCATTCTCGGCCAGGGAGGGACAGATACGCAGTATTTT. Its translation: CASILGQGGTDTQYF.

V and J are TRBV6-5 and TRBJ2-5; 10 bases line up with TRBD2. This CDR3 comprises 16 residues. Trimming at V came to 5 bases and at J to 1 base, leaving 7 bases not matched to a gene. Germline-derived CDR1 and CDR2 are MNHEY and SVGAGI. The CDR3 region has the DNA TGTGCCAGCAGTAACCTAGCGGGAGCGCCCCAAGAGACCCAGTACTTC. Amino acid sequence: CASSNLAGAPQETQYF.

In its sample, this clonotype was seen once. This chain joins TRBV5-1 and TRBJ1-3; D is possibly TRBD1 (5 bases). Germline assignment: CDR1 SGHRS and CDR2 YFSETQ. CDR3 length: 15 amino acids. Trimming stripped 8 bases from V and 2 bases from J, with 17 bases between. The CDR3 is CASGSSGLPGNTIYF. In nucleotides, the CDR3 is TGCGCCAGTGGTAGTTCAGGGCTACCTGGAAACACCATATATTTT.

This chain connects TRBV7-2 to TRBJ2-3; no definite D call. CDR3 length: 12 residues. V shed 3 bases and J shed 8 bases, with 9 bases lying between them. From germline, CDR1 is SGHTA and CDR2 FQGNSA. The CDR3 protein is CASSLRRSTQYF. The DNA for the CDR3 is TGTGCCAGCAGCTTGCGTAGGAGTACGCAGTATTTT.

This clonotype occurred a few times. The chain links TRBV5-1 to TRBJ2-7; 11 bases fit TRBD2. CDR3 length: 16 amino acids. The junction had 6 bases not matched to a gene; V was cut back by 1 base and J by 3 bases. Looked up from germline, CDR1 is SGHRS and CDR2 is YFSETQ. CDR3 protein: CASSLLGTSGLYEQYF. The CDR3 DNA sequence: TGCGCCAGCAGCTTGCTAGGGACTAGCGGACTCTACGAGCAGTACTTC.

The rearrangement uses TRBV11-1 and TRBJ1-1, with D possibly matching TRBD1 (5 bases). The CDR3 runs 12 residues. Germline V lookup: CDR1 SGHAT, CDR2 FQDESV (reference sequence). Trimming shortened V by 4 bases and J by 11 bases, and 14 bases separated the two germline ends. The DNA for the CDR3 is TGTGCCAGCAGCTCGTTTGGGGGATTGGCTTTCTTT. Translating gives CASSSFGGLAFF.